This T cell receptor (beta chain) was recovered during a study of human T cells and chemical hapten exposure. On the study more broadly: Diagnoses of alopecia areata, totalis or universalis occurred in mostly female patients.

In its sample, this clonotype was seen many times. Its antigen remains unknown. Findings of the study overall: Expanded TCRs produced significantly more large CDR3 similarity clusters than controls did.

In the source study's methods: TCRs per sample had a median of approximately 88,000 and ranged from 23,224 to 690,600. TCRdb re-called the RACE reads with MiXCR, one entry per CDR3 protein. These V and J calls are TCRdb output, not the study's own analysis. Of about 100,000 distinct CDR3 sequences listed, roughly 10% were seen once; the top ten hold around 3%. The time point here: patch test 2, 6 weeks after DPC sensitization. Treatment described: therapeutic diphenylcyclopropenone sensitization with weekly scalp DPC. Losses at the gene ends were 6 bases for V and 3 bases for J; bases not matched to a gene: 11. Germline values: CDR1 MNHEY, CDR2 SVGAGI. There are 16 residues in the CDR3.

This chain links TRBV6-5 with TRBJ1-5; 7 bases match TRBD1. The sequenced sample was whole blood, obtained in connection with sensitization to the hapten diphenylcyclopropenone (DPC). The sequence was obtained from a woman aged 40 to 50 with alopecia areata. Some clones in this sample may be carry-over from other donors' samples. CDR3 residues: CASRTPGTVSNQPQHF. The CDR3 DNA sequence: TGTGCCAGCAGAACTCCCGGGACAGTTTCCAATCAGCCCCAGCATTTT.